This is a list of T cell receptor beta chains from one sample in a study of blood T cell repertoires in COVID-19. The repertoire was sequenced with immunoSEQ multiplex PCR; TCRdb's copy has only in-frame clones and lacks some. The sample includes 340,000 or so clones, roughly 84% of them seen just once. The material sequenced was peripheral blood. The receptor source for this set is a man aged 50 to 60 with active or convalescent COVID-19. CDR3s include the opening cysteine and the closing phenylalanine or tryptophan.

v_call	cdr3_length	cdr3_aa
TRBV29-1	14	CSVALGAGDTEAFF
TRBV5-1	13	CASSSWTGYEQYF
TRBV15	15	CATSRDPHGSGIQFF
TRBV5-1	14	CASSLIPGHREAFF
TRBV18	13	CASSPPSHTEAFF
TRBV7-8	22	CASRKGSEPGQGAAGSNQPQHF
TRBV6-1	15	CASSESGSDHQPQHF
TRBV19	14	CASSIQGAEETQYF
TRBV6-5	13	CASRAGANYGYTF
TRBV5-1	14	CASSLGGPTDTQYF
TRBV2	15	CASSWWETSNYGYTF
TRBV19	15	CASTRGLAASNEQFF
TRBV6-5	13	CASRGTGGIEQYF
TRBV5-4	14	CASSLGVSGGGYTF
TRBV5-1	14	CASRVQGSTDTQYF
TRBV28	15	CASSLLNSPEMGYTF
TRBV7-2	15	CASSLSAGLDSPLHF
TRBV10-1	16	CASSESLAGALYEQYF
TRBV4-3	13	CASSQTVNTEAFF
TRBV9	13	CASSVDQGQPQHF
TRBV29-1	10	CSVQDRAAFF
TRBV14	15	CASSQGQGLDYGYTF
TRBV28	12	CASNGGLYGYTF
TRBV19	15	CASSRALAGGYEQYF
TRBV5-1	15	CASSSYPSRGEKLFF
TRBV28	16	CARRQHGGGGGEKLFF
TRBV28	14	CASRRGGPNGELFF
TRBV6-5	13	CASTGLEGQPQHF
TRBV10-1	14	CASSSRVGDSPLHF
TRBV30	13	CAWSVQGDYGYTF
TRBV25-1	14	CASQKDRRTGELFF
TRBV2	13	CAGEELMNTEAFF
TRBV5-1	18	CASSLLLAGGANTGELFF
TRBV29-1	12	CSVGQANEKLFF
TRBV20-1	13	CSASGTGDQPQHF
TRBV16	15	CASSLQLSGANVLTF
TRBV11-1	13	CASSLSGFNEQFF
TRBV7-2	15	CASSSSSDSYNEQFF
TRBV5-1	15	CASSFTRGLQETQYF
TRBV7-2	15	CASSLDLAGGREQFF
TRBV5-4	16	CASSPPDGSDQETQYF
TRBV7-9	15	CASSLWDRVYNEQFF
TRBV5-6	14	CASSPSGGSYEQYF
TRBV9	17	CASSDSTSLGSGNTIYF
TRBV19	13	CASSIAGLREQYF
TRBV28	12	CASTYSNQPQHF
TRBV7-8	14	CASSPGHQNTEAFF